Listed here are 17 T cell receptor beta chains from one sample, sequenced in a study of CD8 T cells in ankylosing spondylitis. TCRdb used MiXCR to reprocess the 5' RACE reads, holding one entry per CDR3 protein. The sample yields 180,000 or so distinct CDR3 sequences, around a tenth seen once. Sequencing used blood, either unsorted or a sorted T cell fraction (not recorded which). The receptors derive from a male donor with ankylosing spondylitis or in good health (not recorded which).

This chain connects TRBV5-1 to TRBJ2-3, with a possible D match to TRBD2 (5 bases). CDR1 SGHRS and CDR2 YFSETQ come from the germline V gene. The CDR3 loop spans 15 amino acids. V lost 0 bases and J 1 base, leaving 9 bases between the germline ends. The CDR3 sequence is CASSLAASRTDTQYF. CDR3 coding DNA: TGCGCCAGCAGCTTGGCGGCTAGCCGCACAGATACGCAGTATTTT.

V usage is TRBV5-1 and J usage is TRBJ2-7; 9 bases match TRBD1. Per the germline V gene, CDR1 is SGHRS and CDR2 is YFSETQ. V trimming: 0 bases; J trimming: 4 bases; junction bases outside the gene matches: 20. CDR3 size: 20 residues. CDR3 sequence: CASSLGLRDRAATDRYEQYF. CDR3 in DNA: TGCGCCAGCAGCTTGGGGCTGCGGGACAGGGCCGCAACGGATCGGTACGAGCAGTACTTC. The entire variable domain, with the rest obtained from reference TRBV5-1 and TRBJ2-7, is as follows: KAGVTQTPRYLIKTRGQQVTLSCSPISGHRSVSWYQQTPGQGLQFLFEYFSETQRNKGNFPGRFSGRQFSNSRSEMNVSTLELGDSALYLCASSLGLRDRAATDRYEQYFGPGTRLTVT.

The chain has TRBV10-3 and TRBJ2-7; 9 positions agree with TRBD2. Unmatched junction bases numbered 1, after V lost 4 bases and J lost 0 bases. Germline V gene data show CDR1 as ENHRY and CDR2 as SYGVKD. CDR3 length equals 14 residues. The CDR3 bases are TGTGCCATCAGTGGCGGGGGGGGCTCCTACGAGCAGTACTTC. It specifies CAISGGGGSYEQYF.

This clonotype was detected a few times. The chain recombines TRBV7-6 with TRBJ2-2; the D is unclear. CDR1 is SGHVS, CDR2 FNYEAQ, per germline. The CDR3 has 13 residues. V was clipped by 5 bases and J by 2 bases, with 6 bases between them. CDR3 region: CASSPVNTGELFF. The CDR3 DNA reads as TGTGCCAGCAGCCCGGTTAACACCGGGGAGCTGTTTTTT.

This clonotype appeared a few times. The CDR3 here is CASSLEGAPYNEQFF. CDR3 DNA: TGTGCCAGCAGCTTAGAGGGGGCCCCCTACAATGAGCAGTTCTTC. The chain recombines TRBV11-2 with TRBJ2-1; D possibly corresponds to TRBD1 (6 bases). The CDR3 spans 15 residues. Trimming left V 0 bases short and J 2 bases short, with 8 bases between. CDR1 SGHAT and CDR2 FQNNGV come from the germline V gene.

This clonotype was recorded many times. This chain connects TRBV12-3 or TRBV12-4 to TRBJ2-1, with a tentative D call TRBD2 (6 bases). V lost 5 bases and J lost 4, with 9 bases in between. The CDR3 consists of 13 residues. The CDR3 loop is CASSPRGYNEQFF. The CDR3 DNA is TGTGCCAGCAGTCCCCGGGGGTACAATGAGCAGTTCTTC.

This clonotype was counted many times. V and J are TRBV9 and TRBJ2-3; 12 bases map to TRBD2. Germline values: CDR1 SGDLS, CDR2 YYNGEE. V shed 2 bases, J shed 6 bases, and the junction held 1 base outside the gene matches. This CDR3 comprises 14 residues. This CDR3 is CASSVTSGSDTQYF. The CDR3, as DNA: TGTGCCAGCAGCGTGACTAGCGGGAGTGATACGCAGTATTTT.

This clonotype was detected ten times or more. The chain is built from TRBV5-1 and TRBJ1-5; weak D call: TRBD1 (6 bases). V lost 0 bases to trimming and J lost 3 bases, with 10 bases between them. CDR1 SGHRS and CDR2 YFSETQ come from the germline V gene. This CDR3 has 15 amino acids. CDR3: CASSLEAGANQPQHF. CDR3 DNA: TGCGCCAGCAGCTTGGAGGCAGGGGCCAATCAGCCCCAGCATTTT.

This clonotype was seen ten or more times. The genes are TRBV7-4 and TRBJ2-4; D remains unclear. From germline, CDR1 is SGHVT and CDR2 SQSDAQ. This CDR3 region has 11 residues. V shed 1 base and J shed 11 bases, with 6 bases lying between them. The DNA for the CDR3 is TGTGCCAGCAGCTTAGAAATATTTCAGTACTTC. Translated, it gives CASSLEIFQYF.

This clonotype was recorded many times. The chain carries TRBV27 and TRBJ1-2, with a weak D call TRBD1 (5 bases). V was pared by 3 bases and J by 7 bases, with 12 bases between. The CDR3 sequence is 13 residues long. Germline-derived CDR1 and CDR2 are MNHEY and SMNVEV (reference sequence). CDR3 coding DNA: TGTGCCAGCAGTTTTAGGGGAGGAAGTGGCTACACCTTC. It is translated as CASSFRGGSGYTF.

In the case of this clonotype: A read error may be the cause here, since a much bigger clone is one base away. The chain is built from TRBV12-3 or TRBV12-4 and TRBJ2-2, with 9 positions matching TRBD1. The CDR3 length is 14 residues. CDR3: CTIHGTGYTGELFF. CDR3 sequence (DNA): TGTACCATTCACGGGACAGGGTACACCGGGGAGCTGTTTTTT.

This CDR3 is CASSLQPGLAGANTDTQYF. CDR3 sequence (DNA): TGTGCCAGCAGCTTGCAACCGGGACTAGCGGGGGCGAACACAGATACGCAGTATTTT. This chain joins TRBV11-1 and TRBJ2-3, with 14 positions matching TRBD2. The trim removed 3 bases at V and 2 bases at J, leaving 10 bases unmatched. There are 19 residues in the CDR3. Germline loops: CDR1 SGHAT, CDR2 FQDESV (reference sequence).

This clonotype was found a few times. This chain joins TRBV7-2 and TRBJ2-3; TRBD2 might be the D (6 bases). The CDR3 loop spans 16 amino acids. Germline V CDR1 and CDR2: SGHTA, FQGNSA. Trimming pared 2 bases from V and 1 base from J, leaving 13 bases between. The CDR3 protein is CASSLFGGARTDTQYF. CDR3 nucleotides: TGTGCCAGCAGCTTATTTGGCGGGGCGCGCACAGATACGCAGTATTTT.

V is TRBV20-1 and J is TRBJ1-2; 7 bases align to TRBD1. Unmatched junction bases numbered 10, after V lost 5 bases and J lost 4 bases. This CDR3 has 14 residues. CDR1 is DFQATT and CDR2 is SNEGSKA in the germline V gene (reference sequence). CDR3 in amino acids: CSALAPRTGYGYTF. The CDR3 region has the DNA TGCAGTGCTCTTGCACCTAGGACAGGCTATGGCTACACCTTC.

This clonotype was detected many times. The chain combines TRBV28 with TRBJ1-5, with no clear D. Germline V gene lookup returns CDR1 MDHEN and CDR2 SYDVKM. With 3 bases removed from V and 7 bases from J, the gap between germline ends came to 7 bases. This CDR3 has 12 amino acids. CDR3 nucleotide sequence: TGTGCCAGCAGTTTGGGAGGCCAGCCCCAGCATTTT. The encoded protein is CASSLGGQPQHF.

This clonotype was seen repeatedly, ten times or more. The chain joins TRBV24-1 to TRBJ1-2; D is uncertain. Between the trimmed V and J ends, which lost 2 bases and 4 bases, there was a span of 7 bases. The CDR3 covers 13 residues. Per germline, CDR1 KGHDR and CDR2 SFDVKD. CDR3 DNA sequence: TGTGCCACCAGTGATTATCGAGGCTATGGCTACACCTTC. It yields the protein CATSDYRGYGYTF.

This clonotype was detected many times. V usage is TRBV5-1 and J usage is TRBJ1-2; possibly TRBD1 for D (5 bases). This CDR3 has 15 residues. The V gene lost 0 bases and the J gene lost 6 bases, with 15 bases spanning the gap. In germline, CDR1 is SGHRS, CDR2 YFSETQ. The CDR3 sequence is CASSLDGQGVDGYTF. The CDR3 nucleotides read TGCGCCAGCAGCTTGGACGGCCAGGGAGTCGATGGCTACACCTTC.